Listed below are T cell receptor beta chains from one sample, sequenced in a study of cytomegalovirus exposure and HLA in healthy donors. Here immunoSEQ multiplex PCR was the method, and the copy in TCRdb shows in-frame clones only, minus some. The sample carries roughly 150,000 clones, just under 80% recorded once. Sample: PBMCs. These receptors came from a man aged 25-45 years in good health. The CDR3 runs from the conserved cysteine through the conserved F or W. Each record gives: J gene, D gene, V gene, clone size, CDR3 DNA, CDR3 protein. The D gene is left open where the match is weak. Clone size is given for some rows only: seen once, a few or many times, or a class if the clone is expanded.

>TRBJ2-1|TRBD2|TRBV7-9|.
TGTGCCAGCAGGAACGGTAGCGGGAGTGATGAGCAGTTCTTC
CASRNGSGSDEQFF
>TRBJ2-7|TRBD2|TRBV2|.
TGTGCCAGCAGTGGGGGGACTAGCGGATCCCCATACGAGCAGTACTTC
CASSGGTSGSPYEQYF
>TRBJ2-2|TRBD2|TRBV7-2|.
TGTGCCAGCAGCCCCAGCGGGAGCCTCACCGGGGAGCTGTTTTTT
CASSPSGSLTGELFF
>TRBJ1-5|.|TRBV6-6|.
TGTGCCAGCAGTCGGGAGAGCAATCAGCCCCAGCATTTT
CASSRESNQPQHF
>TRBJ1-6|.|TRBV11-2|.
TGTGCCAGCAGCTTAGGTGGACAGCTAAATTCACCCCTCCACTTT
CASSLGGQLNSPLHF
>TRBJ2-5|TRBD1|TRBV10-3|.
TGTGCCATCAGAGACAGGGGGAGCGAGACCCAGTACTTC
CAIRDRGSETQYF
>TRBJ2-7|.|TRBV27|.
TGTGCCAGCAGTCTCCTTGGAGCCTACGAGCAGTACTTC
CASSLLGAYEQYF
>TRBJ2-7|TRBD2|TRBV29-1|once
TGCAGCGTTGTAGGAGTAGCGGGGAGCTACGAGCAGTACTTC
CSVVGVAGSYEQYF
>TRBJ2-3|TRBD2|TRBV6-4|.
TGTGCCAGCGCCAGACTAGCGGGAGGAACAGATACGCAGTATTTT
CASARLAGGTDTQYF
>TRBJ2-7|.|TRBV9|.
TGTGCCAGCAGCCCCCGTGGCCCCCGGGAGTTCAACGAGCAGTACTTC
CASSPRGPREFNEQYF
>TRBJ2-3|TRBD2|TRBV6-4|.
TGTGCCAGCAGTCTCAGCGGGAGTCGTAGAACAGATACGCAGTATTTT
CASSLSGSRRTDTQYF
>TRBJ2-6|.|TRBV5-4|.
TGTGCCAGCAGCTTGGACGGAGGGTCGAGTGGGGCCAACGTCCTGACTTTC
CASSLDGGSSGANVLTF
>TRBJ1-1|.|TRBV27|.
TGTGCCAGCAAAACTGGCACTGAAGCTTTCTTT
CASKTGTEAFF
>TRBJ1-4|.|TRBV27|.
TGTGCCAGCAGTCCCTACCCGGGGGGATCAACTAATGAAAAACTGTTTTTT
CASSPYPGGSTNEKLFF
>TRBJ1-1|.|TRBV4-1|once
TGCGCCAGCAGCCCCGCGACAGGTCCGAACGCTGAAGCTTTCTTT
CASSPATGPNAEAFF
>TRBJ2-1|TRBD2|TRBV4-2|.
TGTGCCAGCAGCCTAAGTGGGACTAGCGGGAGGTTCGGGTACAATGAGCAGTTCTTC
CASSLSGTSGRFGYNEQFF
>TRBJ2-5|TRBD2|TRBV11-2|.
TGTGCCAGCAGCTTTACTAGCGGGGGGGGTGGGGCCCAGTACTTC
CASSFTSGGGGAQYF
>TRBJ1-1|TRBD1|TRBV9|.
TGTGCCAGCAGCCCCACAGGGGCCAAAGCTTTCTTT
CASSPTGAKAFF
>TRBJ1-5|.|TRBV2|.
TGTGCCAGCAGTGTACGACAGGCCAATCAGCCCCAGCATTTT
CASSVRQANQPQHF
>TRBJ1-2|TRBD1|TRBV29-1|.
TGCAGCGTCCCCAGGGGGTGGGATGGCTACACCTTC
CSVPRGWDGYTF
>TRBJ2-3|TRBD2|TRBV7-2|once
TGTGCCAGCAGCTCCAGGAGCGGGGGATCTAGAGATACGCAGTATTTT
CASSSRSGGSRDTQYF
>TRBJ1-2|TRBD1|TRBV5-6|.
TGTGCCAGCAGCGGGGACAGGGGGCTAGCTAACTATGGCTACACCTTC
CASSGDRGLANYGYTF
>TRBJ2-3|.|TRBV12-5|.
TGTGCTAGTGGTTCCTTCTTCGATACGCAGTATTTT
CASGSFFDTQYF
>TRBJ2-7|TRBD2|TRBV19|few
TGTGCCAGTAGTGTTGGGACTACCCCCTACTACGAGCAGTACTTC
CASSVGTTPYYEQYF
>TRBJ2-1|.|TRBV18|.
TGTGCCAGCTCACCACGAGTTCTAGCAAACAATGAGCAGTTCTTC
CASSPRVLANNEQFF
>TRBJ2-5|.|TRBV7-8|once
TGTGCCAGCAGCCCCCCCACAGGTAAAGAGACCCAGTACTTC
CASSPPTGKETQYF
>TRBJ2-2|.|TRBV2|few
TGTGCCAGCAGGGTTCGGAGCACCGGGGAGCTGTTTTTT
CASRVRSTGELFF
>TRBJ2-1|.|TRBV19|.
TGTGCCAGTAGTATTCGCGGGTACTCCTACAATGAGCAGTTCTTC
CASSIRGYSYNEQFF
>TRBJ2-3|TRBD1|TRBV19|.
TGTGCCAGTAGTCCTCGGACAGGGGTGACAGATACGCAGTATTTT
CASSPRTGVTDTQYF
>TRBJ2-5|.|TRBV7-9|.
TGTGCCAGCAGCCCGGGGACTGCTGGGGAGACCCAGTACTTC
CASSPGTAGETQYF
>TRBJ2-7|.|TRBV11-3|.
TGTGCCAGCAGCCTCCCCCCGGGCGAGCAGTACTTC
CASSLPPGEQYF
>TRBJ2-1|.|TRBV27|.
TGTGCCAGCAGCCAAACTAGTGTAGCCTCCAATGAGCAGTTCTTC
CASSQTSVASNEQFF
>TRBJ2-1|.|TRBV4-1|.
TGCGCCAGCAGCCGCGAGAAGATCACCTACAATGAGCAGTTCTTC
CASSREKITYNEQFF